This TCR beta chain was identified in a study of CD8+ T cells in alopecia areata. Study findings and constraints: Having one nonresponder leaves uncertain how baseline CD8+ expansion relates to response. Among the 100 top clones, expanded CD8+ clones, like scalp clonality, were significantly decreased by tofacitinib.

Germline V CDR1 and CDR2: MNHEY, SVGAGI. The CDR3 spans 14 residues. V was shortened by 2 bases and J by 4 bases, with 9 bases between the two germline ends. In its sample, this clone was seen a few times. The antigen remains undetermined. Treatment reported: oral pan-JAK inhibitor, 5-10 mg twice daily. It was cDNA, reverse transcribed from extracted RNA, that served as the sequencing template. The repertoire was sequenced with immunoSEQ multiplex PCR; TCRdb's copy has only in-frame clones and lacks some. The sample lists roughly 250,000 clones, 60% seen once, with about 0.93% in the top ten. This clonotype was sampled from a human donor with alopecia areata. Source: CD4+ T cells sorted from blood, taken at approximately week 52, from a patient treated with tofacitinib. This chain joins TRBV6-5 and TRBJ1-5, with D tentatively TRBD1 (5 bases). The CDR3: CASSYRGFNQPQHF. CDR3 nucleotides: TGTGCCAGCAGTTACAGGGGTTTTAATCAGCCCCAGCATTTT.